The present TCR beta chain was sequenced within a study of blood T cell repertoires in COVID-19. Study summary: The samples span acute and convalescent COVID-19 from the United States, Italy and Spain. Sources were T cells, B-cell-depleted T cells, or PBMCs; the material itself was cDNA or gDNA.

This clone was detected a few times. V shed 4 bases, J shed 5 bases, and the junction held 5 bases outside the gene matches. This CDR3 has 13 amino acids. Germline V gene lookup returns CDR1 SQVTM and CDR2 ANQGSEA. Per the authors' pipeline: Counts of nucleated cells, estimated from reference gene primer amplification, were obtained. The data were produced by immunoSEQ multiplex PCR, yet TCRdb's version contains in-frame clones alone and is incomplete. That table supplies the V and J calls and clone size; D and trimming were determined from the DNA. Altogether 80,000 or so clones are present, about 92% being singletons, with the ten largest covering less than 2.5%.

The chain joins TRBV29-1 to TRBJ2-3; 8 bases are a match to TRBD1. Sample: peripheral blood. The receptor was derived from a man aged 45 to 65 with acute or convalescent COVID-19. CDR3 region: CSVVAGGVDTQYF. The CDR3 DNA is TGCAGCGTTGTGGCAGGGGGCGTAGATACGCAGTATTTT.